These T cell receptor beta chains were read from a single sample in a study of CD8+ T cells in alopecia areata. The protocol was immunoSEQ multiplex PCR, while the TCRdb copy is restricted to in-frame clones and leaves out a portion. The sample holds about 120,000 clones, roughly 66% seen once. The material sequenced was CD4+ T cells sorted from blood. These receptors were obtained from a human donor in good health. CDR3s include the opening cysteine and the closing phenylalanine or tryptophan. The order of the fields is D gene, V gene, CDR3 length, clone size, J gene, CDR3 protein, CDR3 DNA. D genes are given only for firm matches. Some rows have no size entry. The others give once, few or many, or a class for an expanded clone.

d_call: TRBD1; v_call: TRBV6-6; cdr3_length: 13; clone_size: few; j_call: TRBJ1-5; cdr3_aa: CATGQGEVQPQHF; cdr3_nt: TGTGCCACAGGACAGGGAGAGGTTCAGCCCCAGCATTTT
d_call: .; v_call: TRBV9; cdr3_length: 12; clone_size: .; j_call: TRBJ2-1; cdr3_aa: CASSPQWDEQFF; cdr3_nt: TGTGCCAGCAGTCCCCAGTGGGATGAGCAGTTCTTC
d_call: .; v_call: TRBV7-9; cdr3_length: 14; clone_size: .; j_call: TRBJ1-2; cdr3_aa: CASSHDTGKAGYTF; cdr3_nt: TGTGCCAGCAGCCATGACACAGGGAAGGCTGGCTACACCTTC
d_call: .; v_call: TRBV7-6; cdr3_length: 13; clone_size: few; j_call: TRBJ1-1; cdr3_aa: CASSLAGNTEAFF; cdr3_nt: TGTGCCAGCAGCTTAGCGGGGAACACTGAAGCTTTCTTT
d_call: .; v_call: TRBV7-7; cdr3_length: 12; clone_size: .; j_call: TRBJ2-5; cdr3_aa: CATSRAEETQYF; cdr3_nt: TGTGCCACATCTAGGGCGGAGGAGACCCAGTACTTC
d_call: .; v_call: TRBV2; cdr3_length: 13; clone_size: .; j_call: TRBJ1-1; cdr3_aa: CASSVYLNTEAFF; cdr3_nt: TGTGCCAGCAGTGTATATCTGAACACTGAAGCTTTCTTT
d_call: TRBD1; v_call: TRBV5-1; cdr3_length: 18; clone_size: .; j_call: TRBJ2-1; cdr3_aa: CASSLYGTGTKFGNEQFF; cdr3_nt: TGCGCCAGCAGCTTGTATGGGACAGGGACAAAGTTCGGCAATGAGCAGTTCTTC
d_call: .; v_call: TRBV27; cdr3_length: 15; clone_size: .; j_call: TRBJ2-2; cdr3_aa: CASRPRWENTGELFF; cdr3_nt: TGTGCCAGCAGACCAAGGTGGGAGAACACCGGGGAGCTGTTTTTT
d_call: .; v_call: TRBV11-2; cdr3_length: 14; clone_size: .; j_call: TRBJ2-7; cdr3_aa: CASSLGHSSYEQYF; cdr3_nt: TGTGCCAGCAGCTTAGGTCATTCCTCCTACGAGCAGTACTTC
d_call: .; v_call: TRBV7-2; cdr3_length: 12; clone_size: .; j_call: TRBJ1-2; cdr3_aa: CASSRQSYGYTF; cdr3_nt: TGTGCCAGCAGCCGGCAGAGCTATGGCTACACCTTC
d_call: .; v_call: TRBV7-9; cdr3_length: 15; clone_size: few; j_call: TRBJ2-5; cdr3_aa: CASSLEVTIKETQYF; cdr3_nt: TGTGCCAGCAGCCTGGAAGTGACAATAAAAGAGACCCAGTACTTC
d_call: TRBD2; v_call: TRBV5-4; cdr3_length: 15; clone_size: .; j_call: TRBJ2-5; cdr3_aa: CASSSGSGGVETQYF; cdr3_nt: TGTGCCAGCAGCTCTGGCTCGGGGGGAGTAGAGACCCAGTACTTC
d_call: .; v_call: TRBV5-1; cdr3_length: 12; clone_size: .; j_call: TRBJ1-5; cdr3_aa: CASSPAGQPQHF; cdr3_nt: TGCGCCAGCAGCCCCGCGGGTCAGCCCCAGCATTTT
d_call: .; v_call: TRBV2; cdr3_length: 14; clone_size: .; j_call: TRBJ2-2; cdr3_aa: CASRPRDTTGELFF; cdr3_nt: TGTGCCAGCAGACCCCGGGACACCACCGGGGAGCTGTTTTTT
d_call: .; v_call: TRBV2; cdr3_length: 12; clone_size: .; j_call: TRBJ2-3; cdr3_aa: CASGRSTDTQYF; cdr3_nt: TGTGCCAGCGGTCGGTCTACAGATACGCAGTATTTT
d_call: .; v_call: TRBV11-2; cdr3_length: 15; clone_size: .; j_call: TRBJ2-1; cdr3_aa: CASSLDLVTDNEQFF; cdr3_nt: TGTGCCAGCAGCTTAGACCTAGTAACCGACAATGAGCAGTTCTTC
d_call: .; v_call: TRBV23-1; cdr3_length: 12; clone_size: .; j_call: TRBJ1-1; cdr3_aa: CASLREYTEAFF; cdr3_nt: TGCGCCAGCCTACGTGAATACACTGAAGCTTTCTTT
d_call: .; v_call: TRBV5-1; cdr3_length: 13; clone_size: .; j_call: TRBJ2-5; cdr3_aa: CASSAGLRETQYF; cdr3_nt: TGCGCCAGCAGCGCGGGACTTAGGGAGACCCAGTACTTC
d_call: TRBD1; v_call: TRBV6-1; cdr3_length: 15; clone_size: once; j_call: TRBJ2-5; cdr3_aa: CASTLQGTGSETQYF; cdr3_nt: TGTGCCAGCACCCTCCAAGGGACAGGGAGTGAGACCCAGTACTTC
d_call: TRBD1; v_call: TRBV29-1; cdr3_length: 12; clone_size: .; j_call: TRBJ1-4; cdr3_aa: CSVGTGREKLFF; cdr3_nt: TGCAGCGTAGGGACAGGGAGGGAAAAACTGTTTTTT
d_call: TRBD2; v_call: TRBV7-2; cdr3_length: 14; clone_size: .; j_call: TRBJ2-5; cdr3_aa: CASSKAGGGETQYF; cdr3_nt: TGTGCCAGCAGCAAAGCGGGGGGCGGTGAGACCCAGTACTTC
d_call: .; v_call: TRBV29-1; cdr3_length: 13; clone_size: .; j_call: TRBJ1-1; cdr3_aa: CSVVEQVNTEAFF; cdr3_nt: TGCAGCGTTGTTGAACAGGTGAACACTGAAGCTTTCTTT
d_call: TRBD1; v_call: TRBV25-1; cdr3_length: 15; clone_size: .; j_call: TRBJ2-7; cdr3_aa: CASRGTGGVGYEQYF; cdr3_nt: TGTGCCAGCAGGGGGACAGGGGGCGTCGGCTACGAGCAGTACTTC
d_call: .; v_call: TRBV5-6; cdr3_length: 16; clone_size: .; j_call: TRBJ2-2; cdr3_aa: CASIRTGQTNTGELFF; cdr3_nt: TGTGCCAGCATCCGGACGGGTCAGACAAACACCGGGGAGCTGTTTTTT
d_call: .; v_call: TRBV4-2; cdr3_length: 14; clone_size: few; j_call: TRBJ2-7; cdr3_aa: CASSPTVNDYEQYF; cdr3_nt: TGTGCCAGCAGCCCGACAGTTAACGACTACGAGCAGTACTTC
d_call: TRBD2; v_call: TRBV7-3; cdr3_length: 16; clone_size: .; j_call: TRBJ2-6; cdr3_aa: CASSLTSGSGANVLTF; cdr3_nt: TGTGCCAGCAGCCTGACTAGCGGCTCTGGGGCCAACGTCCTGACTTTC
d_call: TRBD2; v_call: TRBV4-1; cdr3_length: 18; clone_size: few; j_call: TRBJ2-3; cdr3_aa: CASSQETSGGAVSDTQYF; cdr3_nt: TGCGCCAGCAGCCAAGAGACTAGCGGGGGGGCCGTGTCAGATACGCAGTATTTT
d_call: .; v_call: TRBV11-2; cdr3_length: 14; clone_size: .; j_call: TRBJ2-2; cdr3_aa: CASSLGTNTGELFF; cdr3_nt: TGTGCCAGCAGCTTAGGAACGAACACCGGGGAGCTGTTTTTT
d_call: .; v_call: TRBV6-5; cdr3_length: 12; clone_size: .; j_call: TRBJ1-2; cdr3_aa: CASSTGPNGYTF; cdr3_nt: TGTGCCAGCAGTACCGGCCCAAATGGCTACACCTTC
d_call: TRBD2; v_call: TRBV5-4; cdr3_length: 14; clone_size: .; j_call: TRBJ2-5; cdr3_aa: CASSLSRGGETQYF; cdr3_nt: TGTGCCAGCAGCTTGTCACGGGGAGGGGAGACCCAGTACTTC
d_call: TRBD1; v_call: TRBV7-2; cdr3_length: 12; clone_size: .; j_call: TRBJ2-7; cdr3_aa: CASSKQGGEQYF; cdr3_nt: TGTGCCAGCAGTAAACAGGGGGGCGAGCAGTACTTC
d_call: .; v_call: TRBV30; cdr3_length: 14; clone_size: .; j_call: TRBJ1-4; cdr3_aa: CAWSGTAAPEKLFF; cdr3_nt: TGTGCCTGGAGCGGGACCGCAGCTCCTGAAAAACTGTTTTTT
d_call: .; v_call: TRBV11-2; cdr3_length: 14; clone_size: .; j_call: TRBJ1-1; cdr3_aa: CASSLVTGNTEAFF; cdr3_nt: TGTGCCAGCAGCTTAGTTACAGGGAACACTGAAGCTTTCTTT
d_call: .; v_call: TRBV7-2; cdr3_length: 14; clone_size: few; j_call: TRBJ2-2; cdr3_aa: CASSLARGGGELFF; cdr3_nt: TGTGCCAGCAGCTTAGCAAGGGGAGGCGGGGAGCTGTTTTTT
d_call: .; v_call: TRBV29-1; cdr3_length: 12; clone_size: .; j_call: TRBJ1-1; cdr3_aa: CSVEGGNTEAFF; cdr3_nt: TGCAGCGTTGAAGGTGGGAACACTGAAGCTTTCTTT
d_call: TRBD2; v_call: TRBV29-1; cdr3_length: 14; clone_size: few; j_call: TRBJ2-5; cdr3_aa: CSAAPGGPAETQYF; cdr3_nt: TGCAGCGCCGCTCCGGGGGGGCCCGCTGAGACCCAGTACTTC
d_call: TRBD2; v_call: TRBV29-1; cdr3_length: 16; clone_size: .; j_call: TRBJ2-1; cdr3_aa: CSVALAGHRSYNEQFF; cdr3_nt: TGCAGCGTTGCCCTAGCGGGTCACCGCTCCTACAATGAGCAGTTCTTC
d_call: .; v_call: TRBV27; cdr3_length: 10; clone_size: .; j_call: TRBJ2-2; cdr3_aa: CATNTGELFF; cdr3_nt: TGTGCCACCAACACCGGGGAGCTGTTTTTT
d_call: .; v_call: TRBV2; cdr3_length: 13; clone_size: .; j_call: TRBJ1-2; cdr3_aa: CASSERQVYGYTF; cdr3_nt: TGTGCCAGCAGTGAGAGGCAGGTCTATGGCTACACCTTC
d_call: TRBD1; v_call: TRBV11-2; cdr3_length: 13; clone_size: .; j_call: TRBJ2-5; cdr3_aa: CASSLGQGGTQYF; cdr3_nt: TGTGCCAGCAGCTTGGGACAGGGAGGGACCCAGTACTTC
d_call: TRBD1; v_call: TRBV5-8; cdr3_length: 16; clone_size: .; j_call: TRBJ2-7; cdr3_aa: CASSLIDRAYSYEQYF; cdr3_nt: TGTGCCAGCAGCTTGATTGACAGGGCCTACTCCTACGAGCAGTACTTC
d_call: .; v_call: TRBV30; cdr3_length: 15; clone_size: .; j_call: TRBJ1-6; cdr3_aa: CAWSVNRQGNSPLHF; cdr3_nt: TGTGCCTGGAGTGTTAATCGCCAGGGAAATTCACCCCTCCACTTT
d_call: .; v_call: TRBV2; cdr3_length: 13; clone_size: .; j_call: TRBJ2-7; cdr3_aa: CASTVQSSYEQYF; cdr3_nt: TGTGCCAGCACAGTCCAGAGCTCCTACGAGCAGTACTTC
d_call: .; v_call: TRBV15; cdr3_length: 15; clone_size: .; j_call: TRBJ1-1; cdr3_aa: CATSRGGAPDTEAFF; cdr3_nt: TGTGCCACCAGCAGAGGGGGTGCCCCGGACACTGAAGCTTTCTTT
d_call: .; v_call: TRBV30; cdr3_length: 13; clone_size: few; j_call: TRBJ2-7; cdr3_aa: CAWSQGRVYEQYF; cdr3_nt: TGTGCCTGGAGTCAGGGCAGGGTCTACGAGCAGTACTTC
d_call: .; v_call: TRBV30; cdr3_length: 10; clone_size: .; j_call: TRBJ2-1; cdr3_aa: CAWSDNEQFF; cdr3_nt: TGTGCCTGGAGTGACAATGAGCAGTTCTTC
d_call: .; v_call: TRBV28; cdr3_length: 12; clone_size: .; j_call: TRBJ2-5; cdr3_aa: CASKPNWETQYF; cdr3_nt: TGTGCCAGCAAACCTAATTGGGAGACCCAGTACTTC
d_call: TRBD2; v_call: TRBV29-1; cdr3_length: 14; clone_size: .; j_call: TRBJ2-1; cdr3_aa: CSVDSGKKYNEQFF; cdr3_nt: TGCAGCGTTGATAGCGGGAAAAAGTACAATGAGCAGTTCTTC
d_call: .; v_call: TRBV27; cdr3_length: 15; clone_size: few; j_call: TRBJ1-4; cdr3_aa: CASSLFGQDEEKLFF; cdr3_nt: TGTGCCAGCAGTTTATTTGGCCAGGACGAGGAAAAACTGTTTTTT
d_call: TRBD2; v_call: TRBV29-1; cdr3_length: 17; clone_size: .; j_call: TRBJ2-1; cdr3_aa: CSVEVGPLAGGYNEQFF; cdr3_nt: TGCAGCGTTGAAGTTGGGCCCCTAGCGGGGGGGTACAATGAGCAGTTCTTC
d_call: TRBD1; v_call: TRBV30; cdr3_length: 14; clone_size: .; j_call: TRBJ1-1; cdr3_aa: CATESRGLNTEAFF; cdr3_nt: TGTGCGACGGAGAGTAGGGGGCTGAACACTGAAGCTTTCTTT
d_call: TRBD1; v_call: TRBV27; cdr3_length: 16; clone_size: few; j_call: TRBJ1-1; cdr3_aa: CASSLRPGSTGGEAFF; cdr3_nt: TGTGCCAGCAGTTTAAGGCCGGGATCGACAGGGGGCGAAGCTTTCTTT
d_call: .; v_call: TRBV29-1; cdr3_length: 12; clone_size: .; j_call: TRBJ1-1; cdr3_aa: CSVDSGYTEAFF; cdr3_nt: TGCAGCGTTGATTCGGGATACACTGAAGCTTTCTTT